This TCR beta chain appears in the sequencing data of a study of shared clonotypes between healthy human individuals. Findings and caveats of the study: The sampled material consisted only of blood, and tissue repertoires are likely to differ. Generally, naive subsets (rather than memory subsets) showed larger estimated richness. Among four donors, approximately 5% of naive CD4 clonotypes were found in common. Some clonotypes were shared by all four sorted-subset donors, while others were not shared. The non-shared ones had lower generation probabilities than the shared ones.

This CDR3 contains 15 residues. Germline assignment: CDR1 SEHNR and CDR2 FQNEAQ (reference sequence). Trimming removed 4 bases from V and 2 bases from J, with 13 bases in between. The assay was immunoSEQ multiplex PCR, and TCRdb's table has in-frame clones only and misses some. The sample gives about 2.4 million clones, 85% to 95% of which show up once; around 0.14% is in the top ten. Concerning this clone: Its antigen is unidentified.

The source material was naive CD4+ T cells sorted from blood. Documented subset: CD45RA+ positively selected. The chain links TRBV7-9 to TRBJ2-3; D is possibly TRBD2 (5 bases). This clonotype was obtained from a man younger than 35 in good health. DNA for the CDR3: TGTGCCAGCAGCTCAAGGACGGGGTCCACAGATACGCAGTATTTT. It yields the protein CASSSRTGSTDTQYF.